This T cell receptor beta chain was captured by sequencing in a study of vaccination and CD4 T cells after COVID-19 (dated by TCRdb to between 2021 and 2023). Study-level background: Convalescent patients had a positive SARS-CoV-2 result on nasal swab PCR, and of these patients, fewer than ten had mild disease and one had severe disease. The convalescent cohort comprised six males and four females, including two Hispanic individuals, seven Caucasians, two Asians and one multiracial person. Each participant got two doses of either the Pfizer-BioNTech BNT162b2 vaccine (n=8) or the Moderna mRNA-1273 vaccine (n=2). Post-COVID blood samples were collected from convalescent patients a median of around 96 days after diagnosis, with a range of about 35 to 170 days. The time from the second vaccine dose to post-vaccine blood sampling had a median of around 72 days and ranged from roughly 12 to 250 days. For stimulating the cultures, overlapping spike peptide pools were used, derived from SARS-CoV-2 as well as from the common cold coronaviruses HCoV-NL63, HCoV-OC43 and HCoV-229E. As controls, cultures received a CEFX viral epitope pool (the positive control), an HIV-1 Nef peptide pool (the negative control), or no peptide at all. The spike-specific CD4+ TCR repertoire was compared before and after mRNA vaccination in over 9 COVID-19 convalescent patients and a handful of infection-naive healthy vaccine recipients.

The method was PCR. DNA from cultured CD4+ T cells was subjected to TCR sequencing with the Oncomine TCR Beta short-read assay at the Johns Hopkins FTIC core. Genomic DNA was extracted from the cultured CD4+ T cells with the QIAamp micro DNA kit. Oncomine TCR Beta libraries from cultured CD4+ T cells were pooled with unique dual indexes and sequenced on an Illumina iSeq 100. The study's own analysis went as follows. Non-productive sequences were filtered out, and CDR3s that did not start with C, did not end with F or W, or were shorter than 7 amino acids were discarded. The MANAFEST web application identified antigen-specific clonotypes by comparing peptide-stimulated wells against reference wells and other culture wells. For a clone to be called positive, the clone needed an FDR below 0.05, an odds ratio above 5, and a productive frequency above 0.1% in at least two of three replicate wells. Cross-reactive clonotypes were defined as significantly expanded in both SARS-CoV-2 spike wells and at least one common cold coronavirus spike condition. CDR3 homology was assessed with Levenshtein distances (stringdist) and unrooted phylogenetic trees (ape) in R version 3.6.1. TCRdb applied fastp at Q25 and MiXCR to the public reads, then kept only in-frame beta chains. Records with the same CDR3 protein are collapsed into one entry carrying the most frequent genes and DNA. For this entry, the V and J calls and clone size follow TCRdb and not the study's own pipeline. The sample has about 21,000 distinct CDR3 sequences on record, 45% to 70% of them singletons. 10% of the sample lies in the top ten.

This sample's treatment or condition label indicates: roughly nine-day PBMC culture with coronavirus spike peptide pools or control peptides (ViraFEST assay). The ViraFEST assay, used in the study, expanded antigen-specific T cells with peptide pools and then identified the expanded clonotypes through TCR sequencing. The convalescent patients' positive SARS-CoV-2 PCR tests were from March to December 2020, which was before the Alpha, Beta and Delta variants emerged in the United States. Each well held 1.5 million to 2.5 million PBMCs cultured with approximately 9.2 ug/ml peptide pools in IMDM containing around 5% human AB serum and roughly 9 IU/ml IL-2. On days 3 and 7, half of the culture medium was replaced with fresh IL-2-containing medium. After 10 days of culture, CD4+ T cells were isolated by negative selection with the EasySep CD4+ T cell isolation kit. Ficoll-Paque Plus gradient centrifugation was used to isolate PBMCs from whole blood, and the isolated PBMCs were then either used fresh or cryopreserved at -140C. Culture conditions were generally each tested in triplicate wells.

Reading the germline V gene (reference sequence) gives CDR1 DFQATT and CDR2 SNEGSKA. V and J are trimmed by 1 base and 4 bases, and the gene matches miss 7 bases of the junction. The cysteine opens and the phenylalanine closes a CDR3 of 16 amino acids. Kept here is only the CDR3 DNA, which spans 48 bases and is read in frame from base 1. This clonotype was seen a handful of times. Its antigen remains undetermined. There are no base qualities to consult, and no much larger clone falls within one base. Study-wide findings and limitations: The median number of SARS-CoV-2-reactive clonotypes rose from around 22 after infection to roughly 38 after vaccination, but the change was not significant. Relatively few convalescent patients were included in the study, and early timepoints after natural infection were not analyzed. In convalescent patients, a median around 86% of post-vaccine SARS-CoV-2-reactive clones were detected only after vaccination, and vaccine-specific priming was suggested by this finding. In convalescent patients, nearly all vaccine-specific clones (304 of 307) were found to be mono-reactive for SARS-CoV-2 spike rather than cross-reactive with common cold coronaviruses.

The receptor comes from a human donor who had recovered from COVID-19. The chain links TRBV20-1 with TRBJ2-1, and TRBD2 matches 10 of the central bases. The specimen sequenced was CD4+ T cells from blood, cultured in vitro. At the DNA level, the sequence is TGCAGTGCTAGAGCCACTAGCGGGGCCCCTTACAATGAGCAGTTCTTC. This translates into CSARATSGAPYNEQFF.